The 23 T cell receptor beta chains below come from one sample, sequenced in a study of blood T cell repertoires in COVID-19. Sequencing used immunoSEQ multiplex PCR; TCRdb keeps in-frame clones, though not all of them. Of 200,000 to 250,000 clones in the sample, around 90% were seen once. Sequencing was done on a sample of peripheral blood. These receptors were collected from a man between 18 and 35 years old with active or convalescent COVID-19.

This clone occurred a few times. The V gene is TRBV21-1, the J gene TRBJ1-5; the table's TRBD1 call for D was not verified on the DNA. TRBV21-1 is a pseudogene locus. The CDR3 is 15 residues long. CDR3 sequence: CASSKDQGVRQPQHF. The CDR3 region has the DNA TGTGCCAGCAGCAAAGATCAAGGGGTTCGACAGCCCCAGCATTTT.

This clone was found once. The J gene is TRBJ2-3, the V gene TRBV11-3, with a possible D match to TRBD1 (6 bases). V was shortened by 3 bases and J by 4 bases, with 11 bases between the two germline ends. The CDR3 has 14 amino acids. The germline V gene has CDR1 SGHNT and CDR2 YENEEA. The CDR3 sequence: CASSLSRGADTQYF. CDR3 DNA sequence: TGTGCCAGCAGCTTGAGCAGGGGAGCAGATACGCAGTATTTT.

V and J are TRBV7-2 and TRBJ2-2; 10 bases are a match to TRBD2. The CDR3 sequence is 17 residues long. After removal of 3 bases from V and 5 bases from J, the junction contained 9 bases not matched to a gene. Germline V gene data show CDR1 as SGHTA and CDR2 as FQGNSA. The CDR3 loop is CASSFRRLAGYTGELFF. The DNA of the CDR3 is TGTGCCAGCAGCTTCCGAAGACTAGCGGGCTATACCGGGGAGCTGTTTTTT.

The chain joins TRBV6-5 to TRBJ2-1; 10 nucleotides align to TRBD1. Germline V gene lookup returns CDR1 MNHEY and CDR2 SVGAGI. The CDR3 is made up of 14 amino acids. V was pared by 5 bases and J by 8 bases, with 6 bases of the junction left unmatched. CDR3: CASSSRQGAHEQFF. The CDR3 DNA reads TGTGCCAGCAGTAGTCGACAGGGGGCCCATGAGCAGTTCTTC.

The chain carries TRBV10-3 and TRBJ2-5, with 7 bases identical to TRBD2. V shed 4 bases and J 3 bases; nucleotides not matched to a gene: 2. The CDR3 consists of 13 residues. Germline CDR1 is ENHRY and CDR2 is SYGVKD. The CDR3 sequence is CAISGSGEETQYF. As DNA, the CDR3 is TGTGCCATCAGTGGGAGCGGGGAAGAGACCCAGTACTTC.

V gene TRBV20-1 combines with J gene TRBJ2-7, with 7 positions matching TRBD2. The length of the CDR3 is 14 residues. Germline CDR1 is DFQATT and CDR2 is SNEGSKA (reference sequence). Trimming at V came to 3 bases and at J to 3 bases, leaving 8 bases not matched to a gene. The CDR3 bases are TGCAGTGCTAGTCAGCGGGGCAGGCTCTACGAGCAGTACTTC. Its translation: CSASQRGRLYEQYF.

V is TRBV30 and J is TRBJ1-5; D ambiguous. Germline V lookup: CDR1 GTSNPN, CDR2 SVGIG (reference sequence). The CDR3 length is 13 residues. V lost 5 bases to trimming and J lost 6 bases, with 14 bases between them. CDR3: CAWSYGGSQPQHF. The CDR3 DNA is TGTGCCTGGTCTTACGGAGGGAGTCAGCCCCAGCATTTT.

This chain links TRBV5-4 with TRBJ2-2; 8 positions match TRBD2. The ends lost 4 bases at V and 2 bases at J; junction bases unmatched: 4. This CDR3 comprises 15 residues. CDR1 is SGHNT and CDR2 is YYREEE in the germline V gene (reference sequence). The CDR3 bases are TGTGCCAGCAGCCGCGGACTAGCCAACACCGGGGAGCTGTTTTTT. Translation gives CASSRGLANTGELFF.

This clone was observed a single time. This chain joins TRBV4-3 and TRBJ1-2, with D hard to call. This CDR3 has 13 residues. Trimming removed 0 bases at V and 1 base at J, with 3 bases between. Germline V gene sequence: CDR1 LGHNA, CDR2 YSLEER. The CDR3 sequence: CASSQDSNYGYTF. Here the CDR3 DNA reads TGCGCCAGCAGCCAAGACAGTAACTATGGCTACACCTTC.

The rearrangement uses TRBV5-1 and TRBJ2-7; 8 bases match TRBD1. Germline loops: CDR1 SGHRS, CDR2 YFSETQ. The CDR3 runs to 14 residues. V was clipped by 2 bases and J by 2 bases; unmatched bases: 3. The CDR3 region has the DNA TGCGCCAGCAGCTTACGACAGGGGCCCTACGAGCAGTACTTC. It yields the protein CASSLRQGPYEQYF. Supplemented by reference TRBV5-1 and TRBJ2-7, the full variable domain reads KAGVTQTPRYLIKTRGQQVTLSCSPISGHRSVSWYQQTPGQGLQFLFEYFSETQRNKGNFPGRFSGRQFSNSRSEMNVSTLELGDSALYLCASSLRQGPYEQYFGPGTRLTVT.

This clone has just a few counts. The chain is built from TRBV6-1 and TRBJ1-1; D not certain. Between the trimmed V and J ends, which lost 1 base and 0 bases, there was a span of 9 bases. CDR3 length equals 15 residues. Germline lookup yields CDR1 MNHNS and CDR2 SASEGT. The DNA of the CDR3 is TGTGCCAGCAGTGAAGGTCGGGGTATGAACACTGAAGCTTTCTTT. Amino acids: CASSEGRGMNTEAFF.

This chain links TRBV5-1 with TRBJ1-2; TRBD1 agrees at 10 bases. The CDR3 covers 13 residues. Looked up from germline, CDR1 is SGHRS and CDR2 is YFSETQ. After removal of 4 bases from V and 8 bases from J, the junction contained 5 bases not matched to a gene. This CDR3 is CASSTDRGQGYTF. CDR3 DNA sequence: TGCGCCAGCAGCACAGACAGGGGGCAAGGCTACACCTTC.

A note on this clone: This sample includes further DNA sequences coding for the same CDR3. The chain recombines TRBV19 with TRBJ1-5; 10 positions agree with TRBD1. Per the germline V gene, CDR1 is LNHDA and CDR2 is SQIVND (reference sequence). V lost 4 bases and J lost 3; bases outside the gene matches: 6. The CDR3 sequence is 16 residues long. The CDR3 DNA reads as TGTGCCAGTAGTACCCCGGACAGGGGGAACAATCAGCCCCAGCATTTT. Its translation is CASSTPDRGNNQPQHF.

The chain couples TRBV19 to TRBJ2-2; 13 positions agree with TRBD2. This CDR3 spans 19 amino acids. The germline CDR1 and CDR2 sequences are LNHDA and SQIVND (reference sequence). V was clipped by 5 bases and J by 0 bases; unmatched bases: 9. In DNA, the CDR3 is TGTGCCAGTAGTCCAGGACTAGCGGGGGATACTGCGAACACCGGGGAGCTGTTTTTT. This codes for CASSPGLAGDTANTGELFF.

V is TRBV30 and J is TRBJ1-4; D is unclear. Germline values: CDR1 GTSNPN, CDR2 SVGIG (reference sequence). The V end lost 5 bases, the J end lost 2 bases, and 12 bases lay between the germline ends. The CDR3 is made up of 14 amino acids. The DNA for the CDR3 is TGTGCCTGGCATGAGGGTACGACTAATGAAAAACTGTTTTTT. Amino acids: CAWHEGTTNEKLFF.

V and J are TRBV9 and TRBJ1-2; no firm D call. This CDR3 contains 13 residues. The V gene lost 0 bases and the J gene lost 2 bases, with 5 bases spanning the gap. Per germline, CDR1 SGDLS and CDR2 YYNGEE. The CDR3 DNA reads TGTGCCAGCAGCGTAGACAGAAACTATGGCTACACCTTC. The encoded protein is CASSVDRNYGYTF.

This clone was detected only a few times. This CDR3 is CATSIVAGELFF. The CDR3 bases are TGTGCCACCAGTATCGTTGCCGGGGAGCTGTTTTTT. The chain employs TRBV24-1 and TRBJ2-2, with D hard to call. CDR1 and CDR2 (germline): KGHDR, SFDVKD. With 6 bases removed from V and 6 bases from J, the gap between germline ends came to 7 bases. The CDR3 runs 12 residues.

The chain is built from TRBV7-9 and TRBJ2-7; 7 bases are shared with TRBD1. Germline CDR1 is SEHNR and CDR2 is FQNEAQ (reference sequence). V was clipped by 5 bases and J by 3 bases; unmatched bases: 7. The CDR3 loop spans 14 amino acids. The CDR3 nucleotides read TGTGCCAGCAGCAGGGGACAGTTGAACTACGAGCAGTACTTC. It specifies CASSRGQLNYEQYF.

The chain carries TRBV28 and TRBJ1-4; maybe TRBD1 (5 bases). CDR1 is MDHEN and CDR2 is SYDVKM in the germline V gene. This CDR3 contains 15 residues. Trimming took off 2 bases at V and 7 bases at J, with 14 bases between the two ends. The chain's CDR3 is CASSLDSSLGEKLFF. DNA for the CDR3: TGTGCCAGCAGTTTAGACAGCTCCCTGGGTGAAAAACTGTTTTTT.

The chain links TRBV24-1 to TRBJ2-2; possible D gene TRBD1, 6 bases. There are 13 residues in the CDR3. V lost 8 bases, J lost 3 bases, and 9 bases lay in between. CDR1 and CDR2 from the germline V gene are KGHDR and SFDVKD. CDR3 nucleotides: TGTGCCACCACCGACAGGTACACCGGGGAGCTGTTTTTT. This translates into CATTDRYTGELFF.

In its sample, this clone was seen once. This rearrangement joins TRBV9 to TRBJ2-5; 10 positions agree with TRBD1. This CDR3 spans 15 amino acids. Trimming removed 0 bases from V and 4 bases from J; junction bases left unmatched: 3. Germline CDR1 is SGDLS and CDR2 is YYNGEE. The CDR3 DNA reads TGTGCCAGCAGCGTAGAGGGACAGGGGAGAGAGACCCAGTACTTC. It translates to CASSVEGQGRETQYF. Complete variable domain (other parts from reference TRBV9 and TRBJ2-5): DSGVTQTPKHLITATGQRVTLRCSPRSGDLSVYWYQQSLDQGLQFLIQYYNGEERAKGNILERFSAQQFPDLHSELNLSSLELGDSALYFCASSVEGQGRETQYFGPGTRLLVL.

The chain links TRBV29-1 to TRBJ2-7, with a tentative D call TRBD1 (5 bases). This CDR3 is built from 13 residues. The germline V and J ends were trimmed by 1 base and 4 bases, with 11 bases remaining between them. Per the germline V gene, CDR1 is SQVTM and CDR2 is ANQGSEA. CDR3 amino acids: CSVEVSRGYEQYF. Here the CDR3 DNA reads TGCAGCGTTGAAGTCTCTAGGGGATACGAGCAGTACTTC.

J is TRBJ2-1 and V is TRBV7-9; no firm D call. Germline values: CDR1 SEHNR, CDR2 FQNEAQ (reference sequence). CDR3 length equals 16 residues. Deletions cut 5 bases from V and 6 bases from J, with 20 bases between. CDR3 loop: CASSPVAAMPSNEQFF. The CDR3 bases are TGTGCCAGCAGCCCAGTGGCTGCCATGCCCTCCAATGAGCAGTTCTTC.